The 23 T cell receptor beta chains presented below share a single source sample, sequenced in a study of memory CD4+ T cells and cytomegalovirus serostatus. The sort gate was single viable CD3+CD4+CD8-CD45RO+ cells for memory CD4+ T cells. Sequencing was performed with immunoSEQ multiplex PCR; in TCRdb, only in-frame clones are kept and a portion is missing. The sample has over 65,000 clones, 75% to 90% seen once; the top ten hold less than 0.9%. Sequenced material: memory CD4+ T cells from blood. Receptors originate from an adult in good health and CMV-seronegative.

The chain uses TRBV5-6 and TRBJ1-1; D perhaps matches TRBD1 (5 bases). Trimming removed 4 bases at V and 1 base at J, with 11 bases between. CDR3 length equals 14 residues. Germline V gene data show CDR1 as SGHDT and CDR2 as YYEEEE. DNA of the CDR3: TGTGCCAGCAGCCCGGGACTCACGAACACTGAAGCTTTCTTT. It specifies CASSPGLTNTEAFF.

The chain couples TRBV5-1 to TRBJ1-5; D perhaps matches TRBD1 (5 bases). This CDR3 is built from 16 residues. With 4 bases removed from V and 0 bases from J, the gap between germline ends came to 14 bases. Germline V gene lookup returns CDR1 SGHRS and CDR2 YFSETQ. DNA for the CDR3: TGCGCCAGCAGCCCGTCGGGGGACTATAGCAATCAGCCCCAGCATTTT. As protein: CASSPSGDYSNQPQHF.

This rearrangement joins TRBV28 to TRBJ1-4, with TRBD1 as a possible D gene (6 bases). From germline, CDR1 is MDHEN and CDR2 SYDVKM. This CDR3 has 16 residues. V was shortened by 3 bases and J by 7 bases, with 18 bases between the two germline ends. CDR3 protein: CASSFRAQGGREKLFF. The CDR3 DNA sequence: TGTGCCAGCAGTTTTAGGGCCCAAGGGGGTCGTGAAAAACTGTTTTTT.

By sample share, this clone is medium-sized. The chain uses TRBV2 and TRBJ2-3; the D is unclear. The ends were cut back, 6 bases at V and 2 bases at J, with 12 bases in the middle. Germline V gene lookup returns CDR1 SNHLY and CDR2 FYNNEI. The CDR3 length is 14 residues. In DNA form, the CDR3 reads TGTGCCAGCAGGACCCTCCAAACCACAGATACGCAGTATTTT. Translated, it gives CASRTLQTTDTQYF.

V is TRBV6-5 and J is TRBJ1-2, with TRBD1 as a possible D gene (5 bases). From germline, CDR1 is MNHEY and CDR2 SVGAGI. Trimming cost V 7 bases and J 0 bases, with 15 bases left between them. The CDR3 extends over 15 amino acids. CDR3 residues: CASIPPGVPNYGYTF. The CDR3 coding sequence is TGTGCCAGCATTCCCCCGGGGGTCCCTAACTATGGCTACACCTTC.

V is TRBV29-1 and J is TRBJ1-5; TRBD1 matches 10 bases. Per the germline V gene, CDR1 is SQVTM and CDR2 is ANQGSEA. V trimming: 6 bases; J trimming: 7 bases; junction bases outside the gene matches: 3. This CDR3 region has 12 residues. CDR3 sequence: CSVSTGGQPQHF. Here the CDR3 DNA reads TGCAGCGTGTCGACAGGGGGCCAGCCCCAGCATTTT.

The genes are TRBV5-4 and TRBJ1-2; 9 bases line up with TRBD1. V gave up 1 base and J gave up 7 bases; unmatched junction bases: 2. This CDR3 has 13 amino acids. In germline, CDR1 is SGHNT, CDR2 YYREEE (reference sequence). This CDR3 is CASSLTGGGGYTF. CDR3 bases: TGTGCCAGCAGCTTGACAGGGGGCGGTGGCTACACCTTC.

The chain joins TRBV5-3 to TRBJ1-2; D is ambiguous. TRBV5-3 is designated an ORF whose function remains uncertain. The V and J ends lost 5 bases and 13 bases respectively, with 15 bases between them. CDR3 length: 11 amino acids. CDR3 region: CARRRQEPVTF. The DNA of the CDR3 is TGTGCCAGAAGGCGGCAGGAACCGGTCACCTTC.

This chain joins TRBV25-1 and TRBJ2-1; D may be TRBD2 (5 bases). The CDR3 consists of 18 residues. The germline V gene encodes CDR1 MGHDK and CDR2 SYGVNS. Trimming shortened V by 4 bases and J by 0 bases, and 19 bases separated the two germline ends. CDR3 region: CASSGWTGERSSYNEQFF. For the CDR3, the DNA is TGTGCCAGCAGTGGGTGGACTGGCGAGCGTAGCTCCTACAATGAGCAGTTCTTC. Full variable domain (outside the CDR3, taken from reference TRBV25-1 and TRBJ2-1): EADIYQTPRYLVIGTGKKITLECSQTMGHDKMYWYQQDPGMELHLIHYSYGVNSTEKGDLSSESTVSRIRTEHFPLTLESARPSHTSQYLCASSGWTGERSSYNEQFFGPGTRLTVL.

The chain employs TRBV29-1 and TRBJ1-6; maybe TRBD1 (6 bases). Germline CDR1 SQVTM, CDR2 ANQGSEA. There are 13 residues in the CDR3. V was cut by 2 bases and J by 10 bases, with 12 bases left in between. For the CDR3, the DNA is TGCAGCGTTGAATTGACAGGAGGATCACCCCTCCACTTT. Translated: CSVELTGGSPLHF.

The CDR3 loop reads CASSTEQGAWQPQHF. The CDR3 region has the DNA TGTGCCAGTAGTACTGAACAGGGGGCCTGGCAGCCCCAGCATTTT. The chain employs TRBV19 and TRBJ1-5; 9 bases align to TRBD1. The ends lost 4 bases at V and 7 bases at J; junction bases unmatched: 8. Germline V lookup: CDR1 LNHDA, CDR2 SQIVND (reference sequence). The CDR3 has 15 residues.

V gene TRBV5-1 combines with J gene TRBJ2-7; tentatively, D is TRBD1 (5 bases). Germline V gives CDR1 SGHRS, CDR2 YFSETQ. This CDR3 region has 14 residues. V was shortened by 0 bases and J by 5 bases, with 12 bases between the two germline ends. Here the CDR3 DNA reads TGCGCCAGCAGCTTGGGGACAACGAGTGACGAGCAGTACTTC. Translated, it gives CASSLGTTSDEQYF.

The J gene is TRBJ1-1, the V gene TRBV7-2; 7 positions agree with TRBD1. V was clipped by 5 bases and J by 1 base; unmatched bases: 4. From germline, CDR1 is SGHTA and CDR2 FQGNSA. This CDR3 region has 14 residues. The CDR3 protein is CASSQRTGNTEAFF. The CDR3 DNA is TGTGCCAGCAGCCAGAGGACAGGGAACACTGAAGCTTTCTTT.

V gene TRBV11-2 combines with J gene TRBJ2-1; 7 bases fit TRBD2. Germline V CDR1 and CDR2: SGHAT, FQNNGV. The V and J ends lost 4 bases and 3 bases, in that order; junction bases with no gene match: 15. The length of the CDR3 is 18 residues. The CDR3 is CASSWYSPARGGYNEQFF. DNA for the CDR3: TGTGCCAGCAGCTGGTATTCCCCCGCTCGCGGGGGCTACAATGAGCAGTTCTTC.

V usage is TRBV18 and J usage is TRBJ1-2; maybe TRBD1 (6 bases). Germline V gene data show CDR1 as KGHSH and CDR2 as LQKENI. The ends were cut back, 4 bases at V and 4 bases at J, with 16 bases in the middle. The length of the CDR3 is 15 residues. For the CDR3, the DNA is TGTGCCAGCTCACGAGGGGCAGGGGATCTCTATGGCTACACCTTC. It encodes CASSRGAGDLYGYTF.

This clone was detected only a few times. The chain is built from TRBV2 and TRBJ2-2, with 8 bases lining up with TRBD1. The CDR3 extends over 14 amino acids. CDR1 is SNHLY, CDR2 FYNNEI, per germline. V shed 9 bases, J shed 7 bases, and the junction held 10 bases outside the gene matches. The CDR3 DNA sequence: TGTGCCAGAGGATCGACAGGGGAAATCGGGGAGCTGTTTTTT. Translated, it gives CARGSTGEIGELFF.

V and J are TRBV29-1 and TRBJ1-1; D is ambiguous. Trimming pared 6 bases from V and 7 bases from J, leaving 21 bases between. The CDR3 length is 14 residues. CDR1 and CDR2 (germline): SQVTM, ANQGSEA. CDR3 sequence: CSVALSRAAGEAFF. The CDR3 DNA is TGCAGCGTCGCTCTGAGTAGGGCAGCGGGTGAAGCTTTCTTT.

Only one count was recorded for this clone. J is TRBJ2-5 and V is TRBV5-5, with D hard to call. CDR1 is SGHKS and CDR2 is YYEKEE in the germline V gene (reference sequence). V was cut by 0 bases and J by 4 bases, with 10 bases left in between. The CDR3 contains 14 residues. The CDR3 reads CASSLAGAPETQYF. The CDR3 DNA sequence: TGTGCCAGCAGCTTGGCGGGTGCCCCAGAGACCCAGTACTTC.

The count of this clone is one. The chain couples TRBV9 to TRBJ2-6, with 9 nucleotides matching TRBD1. This CDR3 contains 15 residues. The germline gives CDR1 SGDLS, CDR2 YYNGEE. V lost 4 bases, J lost 2 bases, and 1 base stayed unmatched. The CDR3 bases are TGTGCCAGCAGCAGACAGGGGGCTGGGGCCAACGTCCTGACTTTC. Its protein product is CASSRQGAGANVLTF.

The V and J genes are TRBV29-1 and TRBJ1-5, with unresolved D. V lost 4 bases and J 0 bases, leaving 10 bases between the germline ends. Germline V gene sequence: CDR1 SQVTM, CDR2 ANQGSEA. The CDR3 totals 14 residues. Here the CDR3 reads CSVVDGYSNQPQHF. The CDR3 DNA follows: TGCAGCGTTGTTGACGGGTATAGCAATCAGCCCCAGCATTTT.

Note on this clone: Mismatch with germline at one junction end may stem from a read error. The chain is built from TRBV9 and TRBJ2-5, with 14 bases identical to TRBD2. This CDR3 spans 13 amino acids. CDR1 is SGDLS and CDR2 is YYNGEE in the germline V gene. The CDR3 region has the DNA TGTGCCAGCAGAGGGACTAGCGGGGGCCGGTTGAACTTC. Protein: CASRGTSGGRLNF.

The chain recombines TRBV18 with TRBJ1-1; perhaps TRBD1 as D (5 bases). V lost 2 bases and J 1 base, leaving 11 bases between the germline ends. Germline V CDR1 and CDR2: KGHSH, LQKENI. This CDR3 has 15 residues. The DNA for the CDR3 is TGTGCCAGCTCACCATGGGGCGGGGAGAACACTGAAGCTTTCTTT. It is translated as CASSPWGGENTEAFF.

The V call is TRBV10-3, the J call TRBJ2-1; maybe TRBD1 (5 bases). The CDR3 has 13 amino acids. CDR1 ENHRY and CDR2 SYGVKD come from the germline V gene. V lost 6 bases and J 1 base, leaving 7 bases between the germline ends. The CDR3 coding sequence is TGTGCCATCAGCGACAGTTCCTACAATGAGCAGTTCTTC. Translation gives CAISDSSYNEQFF.